The 5 T cell receptor beta chains below were found in one sample sequenced in a study of Ad26.COV2.S vaccination and SARS-CoV-2 variants. Only in-frame clones appear in the TCRdb table, and some are missing; sequencing was by immunoSEQ multiplex PCR. This table has around 300,000 clones, 90% appearing once. The treatment denotes: about 20 received Ad26.COV2.S at low or high dose, single or two shots; a few received placebo; per-sample allocation not given. Each sample was drawn 63 days after the first injection (of vaccine or placebo). The sample was peripheral blood, taken in a trial of Ad26.COV2.S vaccine versus placebo. These receptors all stem from a person between 18 and 59 years old who received the Ad26.COV2.S COVID-19 vaccine or a placebo.

The table lists this clone with a few counts. This rearrangement joins TRBV6-5 to TRBJ1-2; D uncertain. The CDR3 has 14 residues. Trimming removed 2 bases from V and 3 bases from J, with 10 bases in between. Looked up from germline, CDR1 is MNHEY and CDR2 is SVGAGI. DNA of the CDR3: TGTGCCAGCAGTTACGGGCAGATAGACTATGGCTACACCTTC. This sequence encodes CASSYGQIDYGYTF.

This clone has just a few counts. The chain combines TRBV27 with TRBJ2-2, with TRBD2 identical over 7 bases. The CDR3 loop spans 15 amino acids. Germline lookup yields CDR1 MNHEY and CDR2 SMNVEV (reference sequence). J lost 4 bases, V lost 10 bases, and 12 bases had no gene match. In DNA form, the CDR3 reads TGTGCCACCAAAGCGGGGAGCGGTAGCACCGGGGAGCTGTTTTTT. It yields the protein CATKAGSGSTGELFF.

The chain links TRBV28 to TRBJ1-2; D is uncertain. The germline gives CDR1 MDHEN, CDR2 SYDVKM. This CDR3 has 13 residues. V was clipped by 3 bases and J by 5 bases, with 10 bases between them. CDR3 sequence (DNA): TGTGCCAGCAGTTTCCCTCGGGATTATGGCTACACCTTC. This sequence encodes CASSFPRDYGYTF.

The chain carries TRBV6-4 and TRBJ1-6; D perhaps matches TRBD1 (6 bases). The CDR3 totals 13 residues. Germline assignment: CDR1 MRHNA and CDR2 SNTAGT. V was trimmed by 5 bases and J by 10 bases, leaving 12 bases between them. CDR3: CASSTGSGSPLHF. Here the CDR3 DNA reads TGTGCCAGCAGTACAGGGTCAGGGTCACCCCTCCACTTT.

This clone was seen only a few times. V is TRBV5-1 and J is TRBJ1-1; a weak D match, TRBD1 (5 bases). CDR3 length: 14 amino acids. Per the germline V gene, CDR1 is SGHRS and CDR2 is YFSETQ. V was pared by 3 bases and J by 0 bases, with 9 bases between. The CDR3 bases are TGCGCCAGCAGCTACGGACACTTGAACACTGAAGCTTTCTTT. This gives the protein CASSYGHLNTEAFF.